The source of this TCR beta chain is a study of blood T cell repertoires in COVID-19. Unmatched junction bases numbered 3, after V lost 3 bases and J lost 0 bases. The germline V gene has CDR1 SGHVS and CDR2 FNYEAQ. CDR3 length equals 16 residues. Profiled with immunoSEQ multiplex PCR; TCRdb holds only in-frame clones, not every one. The sample consists of 150,000 or so clones, roughly 85% of them appearing once. Sequencing was done on a sample of PBMCs or T cells enriched from blood (not recorded which). This TCR was recovered from a woman aged 50 to 65 who had recovered from COVID-19. The chain couples TRBV7-6 to TRBJ1-4; 8 bases are shared with TRBD1. CDR3 DNA sequence: TGTGCCAGCAGCTTTGGACAGGGTGCAACTAATGAAAAACTGTTTTTT. Translated, it gives CASSFGQGATNEKLFF.